This T cell receptor beta chain is from a study of blood T cell repertoires in COVID-19. Looking at the study overall: COVID-19 samples collected from the United States, Italy and Spain covered acute and convalescent phases. T cells, B-cell-depleted T cells, or PBMCs provided the cDNA or gDNA that served as material.

Original methodology: Researchers report that nucleated cell counts were estimated from reference gene primer amplification. Repertoires were generated with immunoSEQ multiplex PCR, while TCRdb's copy carries only in-frame clones and drops some. D and trimming come from the DNA, and the V and J calls and clone size come from that table. The sample has around 70,000 clones, more than 75% seen once; the top ten hold 15% to 19%. The V gene's germline CDR1 is LGHNT and CDR2 FRNRAP. The ends lost 5 bases at V and 3 bases at J; junction bases unmatched: 9. This CDR3 contains 16 residues. This receptor was identified in a human donor in a cohort sampled during active COVID-19. The V call is TRBV12-5, the J call TRBJ1-5, with 8 bases that match TRBD1. Sample: peripheral blood. CDR3 sequence reads: CASGPLDRGDNQPQHF. The CDR3 region has the DNA TGTGCTAGTGGTCCCTTAGACAGGGGCGACAATCAGCCCCAGCATTTT.